This T cell receptor (beta chain) was captured in a study of cytomegalovirus exposure and HLA in healthy donors. Researchers ran the PCR with 60 Vbeta and 13 Jbeta primers. Sequenced by immunoSEQ multiplex PCR; TCRdb stores in-frame clones only, minus some. The repertoire holds 95,000 to 150,000 clones, with over 70% as singletons. The CDR3 is 15 amino acids. Trimming left V 2 bases short and J 0 bases short, with 9 bases between. The germline CDR1 and CDR2 sequences are WNHNN and SYGVQD (reference sequence). Points on this clone: Its antigen remains unknown.

General observations from the study: Earlier analysis yielded a pattern in which most TCR beta V segments were productive about 90% or about 30% of the time.

The sequenced sample was PBMCs. This receptor was identified in a man aged 35 to 55 in good health and CMV-seropositive. The genes are TRBV10-1 and TRBJ2-3; possible D gene TRBD2, 6 bases. The CDR3 spells CASSEAGSSTDTQYF. In nucleotides, the CDR3 is TGCGCCAGCAGTGAGGCGGGGTCTAGCACAGATACGCAGTATTTT.